This T cell receptor (beta chain) derives from a study of CD8+CD57+ T cells in acquired aplastic anemia. Findings of the study overall: Controls did not differ significantly from patients in CD8+ Simpson's diversity.

In the case of this clonotype: The antigen is undetermined.

For CDR3 and TCR beta VDJ profiling, genomic DNA was the template used. From the reads, TCRdb called clonotypes with MiXCR, one entry per CDR3 protein. The table records about 170,000 distinct CDR3 sequences, about 64% of them present only once. The CDR3 has 15 amino acids. The germline gives CDR1 SGHDN, CDR2 FVKESK. V was pared by 0 bases and J by 4 bases, with 12 bases between. Specimen: sorted CD4+, CD8+, or CD8+CD57+ T cells (not recorded which) from PBMCs. The rearrangement uses TRBV14 and TRBJ2-5; D perhaps matches TRBD2 (5 bases). The TCR sequence derives from a human donor in good health. CDR3 nucleotides: TGTGCCAGCAGCCAAGATCCGGGATGGGGAGAGACCCAGTACTTC. Its translation: CASSQDPGWGETQYF.